Listed below are T cell receptor beta chains from one sample, sequenced in a study of blood T cell repertoires in COVID-19. The protocol was immunoSEQ multiplex PCR, while the TCRdb copy is restricted to in-frame clones and leaves out a portion. The data show tens of thousands of clones, with 82% seen just once and approximately 6.8% held by the top ten. Sequenced material: peripheral blood. The receptor set was obtained from a man in his fifties or sixties with active or convalescent COVID-19. Both conserved end residues are part of each CDR3. The D gene is left open where the match is weak. Rows give clone size only sometimes, using once, few, many, or a class for an expanded clone.

>TRBD1|.|TRBV30|TRBJ2-5|14
TGTGCCTGGAGCCCCGGACAGGGGAGGAAGACCCAGTACTTC
CAWSPGQGRKTQYF
>TRBD1|.|TRBV10-3|TRBJ2-3|16
TGTGCCATCAGCCAAGTCCCGGGACAGGGGGCAGATACGCAGTATTTT
CAISQVPGQGADTQYF
>TRBD1|.|TRBV28|TRBJ1-6|16
TGTGCCAGCACCGCCACCAGGGGACAGGGAAATTCACCCCTCCACTTT
CASTATRGQGNSPLHF
>TRBD2|.|TRBV20-1|TRBJ2-3|12
TGCAGTGCTAGTTTGGGGGGGGATACGCAGTATTTT
CSASLGGDTQYF
>.|few|TRBV12-3/TRBV12-4|TRBJ1-2|13
TGTGCCAGCAGTTTGGGAGGGGACTATGGCTACACCTTC
CASSLGGDYGYTF
>.|once|TRBV5-4|TRBJ1-1|15
TGTGCCAGCAGCTTGGGGCGGGCAGGGGATTTTGAAGCTTTCTTT
CASSLGRAGDFEAFF
>.|.|TRBV28|TRBJ2-7|15
TGTGCCAGCACAGGCTTGGGACGGAGGGCCTACGAGCAGTACTTC
CASTGLGRRAYEQYF
>TRBD2|.|TRBV10-3|TRBJ2-1|14
TGTGCCATCAGTGCTAGCGGGGACTACAATGAGCAGTTCTTC
CAISASGDYNEQFF
>.|.|TRBV10-3|TRBJ2-2|14
TGTGCCATACAGGACACAGCGAACACCGGGGAGCTGTTTTTT
CAIQDTANTGELFF
>TRBD1|.|TRBV6-5|TRBJ2-7|14
TGTGCCAGCAGTTACAGGGGGCGCGTTGAAGAGCAGTACTTC
CASSYRGRVEEQYF
>.|.|TRBV10-3|TRBJ1-5|13
TGTGCCATCAGTGAGCAGGATAATCAGCCCCAGCATTTT
CAISEQDNQPQHF
>TRBD1|.|TRBV19|TRBJ1-5|13
TGTGCCAGTATGGGACAGGGGGGTCAGCCCCAGCATTTT
CASMGQGGQPQHF
>.|once|TRBV18|TRBJ1-4|16
TGTGCCAGCTCACCACGTTTGGGAGGGGTAGGCGAAAAACTGTTTTTT
CASSPRLGGVGEKLFF
>.|.|TRBV6-5|TRBJ1-4|15
TGTGCCAGCAGTCCAACAGGGTTAGCAAATGAAAAACTGTTTTTT
CASSPTGLANEKLFF
>.|.|TRBV5-6|TRBJ2-7|15
TGTGCCAGCAGCTTGCAGGGGCGTTTGGGCTACGAGCAGTACTTC
CASSLQGRLGYEQYF
>TRBD1|.|TRBV5-1|TRBJ2-1|15
TGCGCCAGCAGCTTGAGTCAGGGGGCGGGTAATGAGCAGTTCTTC
CASSLSQGAGNEQFF
>.|.|TRBV6-5|TRBJ2-1|14
TGTGCCAGCAGTTTCTCATCCCAGGGGAATGAGCAGTTCTTC
CASSFSSQGNEQFF
>.|once|TRBV23-1|TRBJ2-7|17
TGCGCCAGCAGTCACCCCCCGCGGCGAGCCCGCCTCCACGAGCAGTACTTC
CASSHPPRRARLHEQYF
>.|.|TRBV19|TRBJ2-5|16
TGTGCCAGTAGTATAGACCAGGGATCCGGCCAAGAGACCCAGTACTTC
CASSIDQGSGQETQYF
>TRBD2|.|TRBV5-6|TRBJ2-2|14
TGTGCCAGCAGCTCGGGACTAGCGACCGGGGAGCTGTTTTTT
CASSSGLATGELFF
>.|.|TRBV6-2/TRBV6-3|TRBJ1-5|13
TGTGCCAGCAGCGTACAGGGCAATCAGCCCCAGCATTTT
CASSVQGNQPQHF
>.|.|TRBV18|TRBJ2-1|15
TGTGCCAGCTCTCTCGGAGCGGGTACCGACAATGAGCAGTTCTTC
CASSLGAGTDNEQFF
>TRBD1|few|TRBV4-1|TRBJ1-6|17
TGCGCCAGCAGCCAAGATGGAACCGGGACAGGGGGTTTACCCCTCCACTTT
CASSQDGTGTGGLPLHF
>TRBD2|.|TRBV7-8|TRBJ2-2|18
TGTGCCAGCCATTTAGTGGGGCGGGGGAAGATACGGGGCGGGGAGCTGTTTTTT
CASHLVGRGKIRGGELFF
>TRBD1|.|TRBV6-1|TRBJ2-7|13
TGTGCCAGCAGTGAAAAGGACAGGCGCGAGCAGTACTTC
CASSEKDRREQYF
>TRBD1|.|TRBV6-5|TRBJ2-5|15
TGTGCCAGCAGTTTAACTCCAGGGGGATGGGAGACCCAGTACTTC
CASSLTPGGWETQYF
>.|.|TRBV30|TRBJ2-7|13
TGTGCCTGGAGTCCCGACAGCTCCTACGAGCAGTACTTC
CAWSPDSSYEQYF
>TRBD1|.|TRBV5-6|TRBJ2-7|14
TGTGCCAGCAGCACAGGGACAGGGGTTTACGAGCAGTACTTC
CASSTGTGVYEQYF
>.|.|TRBV2|TRBJ1-2|11
TGTGCCAGCAGTACGGTGTATGGCTACACCTTC
CASSTVYGYTF
>.|.|TRBV24-1|TRBJ2-3|18
TGTGCCACCAGTGATTTGCCCTCCACTAGCTCCAGCACAGATACGCAGTATTTT
CATSDLPSTSSSTDTQYF
>.|.|TRBV7-9|TRBJ2-7|15
TGTGCCAGCAGCCGGGACTGGGGGAGCTCCTACGAGCAGTACTTC
CASSRDWGSSYEQYF
>.|.|TRBV18|TRBJ1-4|14
TGTGCCAGCTCACCAGGGGGCGGAGGTGAAAAACTGTTTTTT
CASSPGGGGEKLFF
>TRBD1|.|TRBV19|TRBJ2-1|15
TGTGCCAGTAGTCCTCGACAGGGGGGGTACAATGAGCAGTTCTTC
CASSPRQGGYNEQFF
>TRBD1|.|TRBV2|TRBJ1-1|13
TGTGCCAGCACCGGACAGGTGAACACTGAAGCTTTCTTT
CASTGQVNTEAFF
>TRBD2|.|TRBV10-3|TRBJ2-7|15
TGTGCCATCGGGGGAACTAGCGGGGCCCAATACGAGCAGTACTTC
CAIGGTSGAQYEQYF
>TRBD1|.|TRBV11-2|TRBJ1-4|15
TGTGCCAGCAGCTCACAGGGGACAACTAATGAAAAACTGTTTTTT
CASSSQGTTNEKLFF
>TRBD1|.|TRBV28|TRBJ1-1|13
TGTGCCACCTCGTACAGGGGCCTCACTGAAGCTTTCTTT
CATSYRGLTEAFF
>TRBD1|.|TRBV6-1|TRBJ2-3|15
TGTGCCAGCAGTGAACCGGGACAGGGAGCAGATACGCAGTATTTT
CASSEPGQGADTQYF
>.|.|TRBV27|TRBJ2-1|14
TGTGCCAGCAGCCACCCTTCGACTAGACGTGAGCAGTTCTTC
CASSHPSTRREQFF
>TRBD1|.|TRBV7-9|TRBJ1-1|14
TGTGCCAGCAGCTCAGAATTGAGAGGACAGGGCGCTTTCTTT
CASSSELRGQGAFF
>.|.|TRBV10-3|TRBJ2-3|13
TGTGCCATCAGTGCCGGACTTTCAGATACGCAGTATTTT
CAISAGLSDTQYF
>TRBD1|.|TRBV9|TRBJ1-1|13
TGTGCCAGCAGCCCCAGGACAGGGGAAGGAGCTTTCTTT
CASSPRTGEGAFF